The 5 T cell receptor beta chains below come from one sample, sequenced in a study of cytomegalovirus exposure and HLA in healthy donors. Produced via immunoSEQ multiplex PCR; TCRdb's table is partial and in-frame only. The table has around 95,000 clones, less than 85% seen once; the top ten hold roughly 20%. Sequences were obtained from PBMCs. These receptors came from a man between 18 and 35 years old in good health and CMV-seropositive.

This chain uses TRBV7-3 with TRBJ2-1; 14 nucleotides agree with TRBD2. The CDR3 extends over 17 amino acids. Germline assignment: CDR1 SGHTA and CDR2 FQGTGA. V gave up 0 bases and J gave up 12 bases; unmatched junction bases: 10. CDR3 in DNA: TGTGCCAGCAGCTTAACTGCCGGGACTAGCGGGAGCGGTGGGCAGTTCTTC. Translation: CASSLTAGTSGSGGQFF.

The CDR3 nucleotides are TGTGCCAGCAGTGAACTAGCGGGAGCCCAAGAGACCCAGTACTTC. Protein: CASSELAGAQETQYF. The chain links TRBV6-1 to TRBJ2-5, with 10 bases aligning to TRBD2. The CDR3 spans 15 residues. The V gene end was trimmed by 2 bases and the J gene end by 1 base; junction bases not matched to a gene: 1. The germline CDR1 and CDR2 sequences are MNHNS and SASEGT.

This clone was observed once. The chain uses TRBV5-1 and TRBJ2-6; TRBD2 matches 8 bases. Trimming cost V 4 bases and J 4 bases; bases outside gene matches: 4. The CDR3 loop spans 15 amino acids. CDR1 and CDR2 from the germline V gene are SGHRS and YFSETQ. The CDR3 nucleotides read TGCGCCAGCAGCACGGGGGGGACCGGGGCCAACGTCCTGACTTTC. This gives the protein CASSTGGTGANVLTF.

The gene calls are TRBV6-6 and TRBJ2-7; 9 bases are shared with TRBD2. Germline values: CDR1 MNHNY, CDR2 SVGAGI (reference sequence). CDR3 length: 14 residues. The V gene end was trimmed by 5 bases and the J gene end by 2 bases; junction bases not matched to a gene: 4. CDR3 region: CASSPTSGPYEQYV. The CDR3 nucleotides read TGTGCCAGCAGTCCGACTAGCGGCCCCTACGAGCAGTACGTC.

The rearrangement uses TRBV28 and TRBJ2-5, with D maybe TRBD2 (7 bases). Looked up from germline, CDR1 is MDHEN and CDR2 is SYDVKM. V lost 5 bases to trimming and J lost 3 bases, with 16 bases between them. This CDR3 has 15 residues. The CDR3 spells CASSRILGGEETQYF. The CDR3 bases are TGTGCCAGCAGTCGAATATTAGGGGGGGAAGAGACCCAGTACTTC.